The text below deals with one TCR beta chain. V was clipped by 5 bases and J by 4 bases; unmatched bases: 8. This CDR3 comprises 14 residues. Germline CDR1 SGHTA, CDR2 FQGNSA. Original methodology: It was from reference gene primer amplification that nucleated cell counts were estimated. Measured with immunoSEQ multiplex PCR; TCRdb has only the in-frame clones, and not every one. V and J calls and clone size are those listed in that table; D and trimming were worked out from the DNA. The sample includes roughly 150,000 clones, 85% to 90% of them seen just once. These data are taken from a study of blood T cell repertoires in COVID-19. Across the whole study: Acute and convalescent COVID-19 specimens originated in the United States, Italy and Spain. T cells, B-cell-depleted T cells, or PBMCs supplied cDNA or gDNA.

The clonotype was recovered from a man between 18 and 35 years old with COVID-19, enrolled during active disease. This chain uses TRBV7-2 with TRBJ2-7; TRBD1 agrees at 7 bases. Sequenced sample: peripheral blood. The CDR3 here is CASSPPGQSYEQYF. CDR3 DNA sequence: TGTGCCAGCAGCCCACCGGGACAGAGTTACGAGCAGTACTTC.